One sample yielded the 30 T cell receptor beta chains listed below, sequenced in a study of neurological immune-mediated disorders. TCRdb reanalysed the 5' RACE reads using MiXCR and keeps one entry per CDR3 protein. The sample includes 84,000 or so distinct CDR3 sequences, 4.3% of them seen just once. The time point denotes: longitudinal time-point 3. The specimen sequenced was PBMCs. The receptors derive from a woman aged 60-70 years with multiple sclerosis.

This clonotype was counted many times. This rearrangement joins TRBV27 to TRBJ2-5; the match to TRBD2 covers 9 bases. The CDR3 length is 14 residues. From germline, CDR1 is MNHEY and CDR2 SMNVEV (reference sequence). V gave up 6 bases and J gave up 6 bases; unmatched junction bases: 8. CDR3 DNA: TGTGCCAGCAGAACCCTCGGACTAGCGAAGACCCAGTACTTC. This sequence encodes CASRTLGLAKTQYF.

This clonotype has at least ten counts. This chain links TRBV20-1 with TRBJ2-6; perhaps TRBD2 as D (5 bases). With 0 bases removed from V and 0 bases from J, the gap between germline ends came to 15 bases. The germline V gene has CDR1 DFQATT and CDR2 SNEGSKA (reference sequence). The CDR3 extends over 18 amino acids. CDR3 residues: CSARDLGLPFSGANVLTF. Here the CDR3 DNA reads TGCAGTGCTAGAGATCTAGGACTCCCCTTCTCTGGGGCCAACGTCCTGACTTTC.

J is TRBJ2-3 and V is TRBV2; 10 bases line up with TRBD2. There are 14 residues in the CDR3. Unmatched junction bases numbered 5, after V lost 6 bases and J lost 5 bases. Germline loops: CDR1 SNHLY, CDR2 FYNNEI. CDR3 nucleotides: TGTGCCAGCAGCGAGCGGGGGGGACAAGATACGCAGTATTTT. This codes for CASSERGGQDTQYF. The full variable domain, rest sourced from reference TRBV2 and TRBJ2-3, is EPEVTQTPSHQVTQMGQEVILRCVPISNHLYFYWYRQILGQKVEFLVSFYNNEISEKSEIFDDQFSVERPDGSNFTLKIRSTKLEDSAMYFCASSERGGQDTQYFGPGTRLTVL.

The chain has TRBV5-1 and TRBJ1-1; TRBD1 agrees at 7 bases. CDR3 size: 15 residues. Germline V lookup: CDR1 SGHRS, CDR2 YFSETQ. V lost 4 bases to trimming and J lost 2 bases; unmatched junction nucleotides: 8. CDR3 residues: CASSTSTGTNTEAFF. The CDR3 DNA is TGCGCCAGCAGCACCTCGACAGGGACTAACACTGAAGCTTTCTTT.

This clonotype was recorded many times. The V gene is TRBV2, the J gene TRBJ2-4; the D gene could be TRBD1 or TRBD2 (6 bases each). The CDR3 totals 16 residues. Trimming cost V 3 bases and J 8 bases, with 20 bases left between them. In germline, CDR1 is SNHLY, CDR2 FYNNEI. CDR3 protein: CASSDGGQGERDIQYF. Here the CDR3 DNA reads TGTGCCAGCAGTGACGGGGGCCAGGGCGAAAGGGACATTCAGTACTTC.

This clonotype was detected many times. The genes are TRBV12-3 or TRBV12-4 and TRBJ1-3; D possibly corresponds to TRBD1 (5 bases). The CDR3 extends over 16 amino acids. V dropped 7 bases and J dropped 2 bases, with 18 bases sitting between them. The CDR3 DNA sequence: TGTGCCAGCACTCGTAGGGGCACAGACCCTGGAAACACCATATATTTT. It translates to CASTRRGTDPGNTIYF.

This clonotype has at least ten counts. The V call is TRBV5-1, the J call TRBJ2-1, with 7 positions matching TRBD1. Germline-derived CDR1 and CDR2 are SGHRS and YFSETQ. The CDR3 sequence is 14 residues long. The V segment lost 7 bases and the J segment 5 bases; nucleotides outside the gene matches: 9. The CDR3 here is CASGVFDRDNEQFF. The CDR3 DNA follows: TGCGCCAGCGGGGTCTTCGACAGGGACAATGAGCAGTTCTTC.

The table lists this clonotype with many counts. The genes are TRBV4-1 and TRBJ2-7; 7 nucleotides align to TRBD1. Germline V gene data show CDR1 as MGHRA and CDR2 as YSYEKL. V lost 2 bases to trimming and J lost 0 bases; unmatched junction nucleotides: 7. This CDR3 region has 16 residues. CDR3 region: CASSQLKTGTSYEQYF. The CDR3 DNA is TGCGCCAGCAGCCAATTGAAGACAGGGACCTCCTACGAGCAGTACTTC.

This clonotype was detected ten times or more. The rearrangement links TRBV7-8 to TRBJ2-1; D could derive from TRBD1 or TRBD2 (5 bases each). V was pared by 1 base and J by 9 bases, with 22 bases between. Germline lookup yields CDR1 SGHVS and CDR2 FQNEAQ. The CDR3 extends over 17 amino acids. The CDR3 is CASSLVWASGTKGEQFF. The CDR3 DNA is TGTGCCAGCAGCTTAGTATGGGCGTCGGGGACGAAGGGTGAGCAGTTCTTC.

The sample holds many counts of this clonotype. The V call is TRBV20-1, the J call TRBJ2-3, with 12 bases identical to TRBD2. The CDR3 covers 19 residues. Germline V gene sequence: CDR1 DFQATT, CDR2 SNEGSKA (reference sequence). With V trimmed by 5 bases and J by 1 base, 16 bases remained unmatched. CDR3 sequence reads: CSASDASRLAGERTDTQYF. The CDR3 DNA reads TGCAGTGCTTCCGATGCGTCCCGACTAGCGGGGGAGCGCACAGATACGCAGTATTTT.

In this sample, this clonotype turned up many times. This chain links TRBV20-1 with TRBJ2-2, with TRBD2 as a possible D gene (7 bases). The length of the CDR3 is 15 residues. Germline V CDR1 and CDR2: DFQATT, SNEGSKA (reference sequence). V was cut by 3 bases and J by 2 bases, with 13 bases left in between. CDR3 region: CSASGGALNTGELFF. The CDR3 DNA reads as TGCAGTGCTAGTGGGGGGGCCTTAAACACCGGGGAGCTGTTTTTT.

This clonotype appeared many times. This chain connects TRBV6-5 to TRBJ2-2, with TRBD2 identical over 13 bases. The CDR3 loop spans 17 amino acids. Germline assignment: CDR1 MNHEY and CDR2 SVGAGI. V was clipped by 7 bases and J by 0 bases; unmatched bases: 5. CDR3 amino acids: CASTLTSGGTNTGELFF. In DNA form, the CDR3 reads TGTGCCAGCACCTTGACTAGCGGGGGGACGAACACCGGGGAGCTGTTTTTT.

This clonotype was picked up many times. The chain is built from TRBV2 and TRBJ2-7; 10 bases are shared with TRBD2. From germline, CDR1 is SNHLY and CDR2 FYNNEI. J was trimmed by 4 bases and V by 6 bases; bases with no gene match: 9. The CDR3 contains 15 residues. The CDR3 region has the DNA TGTGCCAGCAGCGGCACTAGCGGGGCCAGATACGAGCAGTACTTC. Its protein is CASSGTSGARYEQYF. Full variable domain (remainder filled in from reference TRBV2 and TRBJ2-7): EPEVTQTPSHQVTQMGQEVILRCVPISNHLYFYWYRQILGQKVEFLVSFYNNEISEKSEIFDDQFSVERPDGSNFTLKIRSTKLEDSAMYFCASSGTSGARYEQYFGPGTRLTVT.

This clonotype was detected many times. This rearrangement joins TRBV6-1 to TRBJ2-1; 8 bases are shared with TRBD2. Unmatched junction bases numbered 18, after V lost 4 bases and J lost 4 bases. CDR3 size: 19 residues. Germline CDR1 MNHNS, CDR2 SASEGT. The CDR3 loop is CASSGKAGYLAGKYNEQFF. CDR3 bases: TGTGCCAGCAGTGGAAAGGCAGGTTACTTAGCGGGGAAATACAATGAGCAGTTCTTC.

J is TRBJ2-7 and V is TRBV29-1; 7 bases map to TRBD1. This CDR3 contains 12 residues. With 7 bases clipped from V and 0 bases from J, the junction kept 3 bases outside the gene matches. Per germline, CDR1 SQVTM and CDR2 ANQGSEA. CDR3 in amino acids: CSGRDSSYEQYF. For the CDR3, the DNA is TGCAGCGGAAGGGACAGCTCCTACGAGCAGTACTTC.

This clonotype came up a few times. The genes are TRBV19 and TRBJ1-5; D is unclear. V was cut by 6 bases and J by 4 bases, with 10 bases left in between. Germline V lookup: CDR1 LNHDA, CDR2 SQIVND (reference sequence). The CDR3 sequence is 13 residues long. The CDR3 spells CASSLTPNQPQHF. The CDR3 DNA is TGTGCCAGTAGCCTGACTCCGAATCAGCCCCAGCATTTT.

This chain joins TRBV10-1 and TRBJ2-2; possibly TRBD1 for D (5 bases). The V gene's germline CDR1 is WNHNN and CDR2 SYGVQD (reference sequence). The ends were cut back, 7 bases at V and 6 bases at J, with 9 bases in the middle. CDR3 length equals 12 residues. The CDR3 protein is CASNQGSGELFF. DNA for the CDR3: TGCGCCAGCAATCAGGGTTCCGGGGAGCTGTTTTTT.

Many counts were recorded for this clonotype. This chain links TRBV7-8 with TRBJ2-3; the match to TRBD1 covers 9 bases. Germline V gene lookup returns CDR1 SGHVS and CDR2 FQNEAQ. The CDR3 consists of 15 residues. After removal of 5 bases from V and 3 bases from J, the junction contained 6 bases not matched to a gene. The CDR3 sequence is CASSLGTGRTDTQYF. CDR3 DNA sequence: TGTGCCAGCAGCCTCGGGACAGGGAGGACAGATACGCAGTATTTT.

This clonotype was observed at least ten times. The genes are TRBV28 and TRBJ2-4, with 15 nucleotides matching TRBD2. Trimming removed 5 bases from V and 9 bases from J; junction bases left unmatched: 11. The CDR3 contains 17 residues. Looked up from germline, CDR1 is MDHEN and CDR2 is SYDVKM. The CDR3 reads CASSNGLAGGPQGIQYF. CDR3 coding DNA: TGTGCCAGCAGTAACGGACTAGCGGGGGGGCCTCAAGGCATTCAGTACTTC.

This clonotype was seen only a few times. The chain uses TRBV7-9 and TRBJ2-5, with a tentative D call TRBD1 (6 bases). V was cut by 2 bases and J by 5 bases, with 9 bases left in between. CDR3 length: 13 residues. CDR1 is SEHNR, CDR2 FQNEAQ, per germline (reference sequence). Written as DNA, the CDR3 is TGTGCCAGCAGCTTACCAGGGGCGGAGACCCAGTACTTC. Translating it yields CASSLPGAETQYF.

Many counts were recorded for this clonotype. V and J are TRBV5-1 and TRBJ2-6; possibly TRBD2 for D (5 bases). CDR3 size: 14 residues. CDR1 SGHRS and CDR2 YFSETQ come from the germline V gene. The V gene lost 6 bases and the J gene lost 2 bases, with 9 bases spanning the gap. CDR3 bases: TGCGCCAGCAATGTGCGGGCTGGGGCCAACGTCCTGACTTTC. The encoded protein is CASNVRAGANVLTF.

The sample holds many counts of this clonotype. The chain carries TRBV7-9 and TRBJ2-7; TRBD1 might be the D (6 bases). This CDR3 has 15 amino acids. V lost 5 bases, J lost 2 bases, and 16 bases lay in between. Germline V lookup: CDR1 SEHNR, CDR2 FQNEAQ (reference sequence). The CDR3 loop reads CASSLGQSLPYEQYF. The CDR3 nucleotides read TGTGCCAGCAGCCTTGGACAGTCCCTACCCTACGAGCAGTACTTC.

This clonotype has at least ten counts. The V and J genes are TRBV2 and TRBJ2-2; maybe TRBD2 (6 bases). The germline V gene encodes CDR1 SNHLY and CDR2 FYNNEI. The CDR3 extends over 14 amino acids. Trimming cost V 7 bases and J 0 bases, with 9 bases left between them. CDR3 coding DNA: TGTGCCAGCACGGGCGGGGCGAACACCGGGGAGCTGTTTTTT. This encodes CASTGGANTGELFF.

This clonotype has at least ten counts. J is TRBJ1-5 and V is TRBV12-3 or TRBV12-4; 8 nucleotides match TRBD1. Trimming removed 5 bases from V and 5 bases from J; junction bases left unmatched: 5. This CDR3 region has 14 residues. This chain's CDR3 is CASSLDRADQPQHF. The CDR3, as DNA: TGTGCCAGCAGTCTGGACAGGGCTGATCAGCCCCAGCATTTT.

This clonotype was seen a few times. CDR3 amino acids: CASSLRQNTIYF. The DNA of the CDR3 is TGTGCCAGCAGCTTACGACAGAACACCATATATTTT. V is TRBV5-8 and J is TRBJ1-3; D possibly corresponds to TRBD1 (5 bases). Germline V gives CDR1 SGHTS, CDR2 YDEGEE. There are 12 residues in the CDR3. The germline V and J ends were trimmed by 2 bases and 7 bases, with 7 bases remaining between them.

This clonotype appeared many times. The rearrangement uses TRBV7-9 and TRBJ1-4, with 7 bases aligning to TRBD1. This CDR3 has 14 amino acids. J gave up 8 bases and V 5 bases, and 8 bases lay outside the gene matches. CDR1 and CDR2 from the germline V gene are SEHNR and FQNEAQ (reference sequence). The chain's CDR3 is CASSPTGAVEKLFF. The CDR3 coding sequence is TGTGCCAGCAGCCCCACAGGGGCGGTGGAAAAACTGTTTTTT.

There are many counts of this clonotype. This chain uses TRBV20-1 with TRBJ2-1; TRBD1 agrees at 8 bases. Germline lookup yields CDR1 DFQATT and CDR2 SNEGSKA (reference sequence). With V trimmed by 4 bases and J by 4 bases, 9 bases remained unmatched. The CDR3 has 15 amino acids. CDR3 loop: CSAIRTGKVYNEQFF. In DNA, the CDR3 is TGCAGTGCTATCCGGACAGGGAAAGTTTACAATGAGCAGTTCTTC.

In the case of this clonotype: This clone may be a read error of a much larger clone one base away. The V and J genes are TRBV2 and TRBJ2-5; 7 bases agree with TRBD1. CDR3 length: 15 amino acids. V shed 10 bases, J shed 7 bases, and the junction held 18 bases outside the gene matches. The germline V gene encodes CDR1 SNHLY and CDR2 FYNNEI. The CDR3 loop reads CAIREPGTAAGTQYF. The CDR3 DNA follows: TGTGCCATCAGAGAACCCGGGACAGCGGCAGGGACCCAGTACTTC. The full variable domain, in which reference TRBV2 and TRBJ2-5 provide the parts outside the CDR3, is EPEVTQTPSHQVTQMGQEVILRCVPISNHLYFYWYRQILGQKVEFLVSFYNNEISEKSEIFDDQFSVERPDGSNFTLKIRSTKLEDSAMYFCAIREPGTAAGTQYFGPGTRLLVL.

This clonotype was observed at least ten times. V and J are TRBV5-1 and TRBJ2-1; D is unresolved. There are 15 residues in the CDR3. The V gene lost 0 bases and the J gene lost 0 bases, with 7 bases spanning the gap. Looked up from germline, CDR1 is SGHRS and CDR2 is YFSETQ. CDR3 coding DNA: TGCGCCAGCAGCTTGGAGGCGAGCTCCTACAATGAGCAGTTCTTC. It encodes CASSLEASSYNEQFF.

This clonotype was counted ten times or more. The chain recombines TRBV3-1 with TRBJ1-1; D gene uncertain. Trimming took off 0 bases at V and 11 bases at J, with 16 bases between the two ends. Germline V gene lookup returns CDR1 LGHDT and CDR2 YNNKEL (reference sequence). The CDR3 extends over 14 amino acids. The CDR3 loop reads CASSQDGQSLAAFF. Here the CDR3 DNA reads TGTGCCAGCAGCCAAGATGGGCAGTCTCTCGCGGCTTTCTTT.